Detailed here is one T cell receptor beta chain. Assay used: immunoSEQ multiplex PCR; TCRdb lists only in-frame clones, some missing. Of about 510,000 clones in the sample, 75% to 85% were seen once. This sample is drawn from a study of shared clonotypes between healthy human individuals. In germline, CDR1 is GTSNPN, CDR2 SVGIG (reference sequence). The J segment lost 6 bases and the V segment lost 3 bases, leaving 4 bases of the junction unmatched. This CDR3 is 14 amino acids long. Source material: PBMCs. The chain links TRBV30 to TRBJ1-4, with 10 bases lining up with TRBD1. This TCR was recovered from a woman in her forties in good health. Some clones in this sample may be carry-over from other donors' samples. Here the CDR3 reads CAWSTGTGDEKLFF. CDR3 nucleotides: TGTGCCTGGAGCACCGGGACAGGGGATGAAAAACTGTTTTTT.